Sequencing of this T cell receptor (beta chain) was carried out in a study of CD4 T cell repertoires in COVID-19. Sequencing was done directly on freshly isolated, uncultured memory T cells. The protocol was immunoSEQ multiplex PCR, while the TCRdb copy is restricted to in-frame clones and leaves out a portion. Found here are 20,000 or so clones, over 90% of them singletons; the top ten hold more than 0.55%. CDR1 ENHRY and CDR2 SYGVKD come from the germline V gene. This CDR3 comprises 14 residues. With 2 bases removed from V and 0 bases from J, the gap between germline ends came to 7 bases. For this clone: Here the CDR3 omits its conserved ending phenylalanine or tryptophan, so a read error is the likely source.

The gene calls are TRBV10-3 and TRBJ1-1, with a tentative D call TRBD1 (6 bases). The sequence was obtained from a human donor who had COVID-19. The sequences come from circulating follicular helper CD4+ T cells (cTfh) from blood, collected before the COVID-19 pandemic. The CDR3 loop reads CAISEGGMNTEAFL. CDR3 bases: TGTGCCATCAGTGAGGGGGGCATGAACACTGAAGCTTTCCTT.